This T cell receptor (beta chain) was sequenced for a study of T cell changes during pregnancy in multiple sclerosis (dated by TCRdb to the late 2010s). Background for the entire study: Changes in the T cell repertoire over the course of pregnancy were examined in this study in women with multiple sclerosis.

Sequences MNHNY (CDR1) and SVGAGI (CDR2) are obtained from the germline V gene (reference sequence). From cysteine to phenylalanine, the CDR3 is 15 amino acids long. Just CDR3 DNA is preserved here, 45 bases in frame from base 1. V is clipped by 2 bases and J by 6 bases, and the sequence between their germline boundaries is 17 bases long. Worth noting for this clone: Its antigen is still unknown. The record has no base qualities; no much larger clone is one base away.

The library was generated by the immunoSEQ multiplex PCR assay. TCRdb retrieved this table from immuneACCESS and kept in-frame rearrangements only. Not all clones are present; in checked studies, unresolved V genes account for under half, and no reason is known for the remainder. The sample table contains roughly 30,000 clones; only one count was recorded for approximately 94% of them. The ten largest clones capture roughly 0.4% of the sample. Material: CD4+ T cells from peripheral blood mononuclear cells, obtained in the second trimester of pregnancy. The sequence joins TRBV6-6 to TRBJ2-7; matching of 6 bases hints at TRBD1 as the D gene. The receptor was derived from a female donor with multiple sclerosis, enrolled in a pregnancy study. The bases are TGTGCCAGCAGTTACACATCTAACAGGGCACCCGAGCAGTACTTC. It specifies CASSYTSNRAPEQYF.